The clone carrying this T cell receptor (beta chain) was recorded many times. The antigen is unknown. V was shortened by 5 bases and J by 2 bases, with 7 bases between the two germline ends. The CDR3 runs 13 residues. In germline, CDR1 is SGHVS, CDR2 FQNEAQ. This entry is derived from a study of CD8 T cells in ankylosing spondylitis. TCRdb reanalysed the 5' RACE reads using MiXCR and keeps one entry per CDR3 protein. The profile shows roughly 100,000 distinct CDR3 sequences, about 8.3% of them singletons. Study results and caveats: Reportedly, disease-linked clones are significantly enriched in ankylosing spondylitis patients' matched synovial fluid.

This TCR came from a male donor with ankylosing spondylitis or in good health (not recorded which). Sequencing was carried out using blood, either unsorted or a sorted T cell fraction (not recorded which). The chain recombines TRBV7-8 with TRBJ1-5, with D unresolved. The CDR3 DNA reads as TGTGCCAGCAGCGGCGGACGCAATCAGCCCCAGCATTTT. Residues: CASSGGRNQPQHF.